These 5 T cell receptor beta chains were sequenced from one sample in a study of metastatic and nonmetastatic thyroid tumors. TCRdb re-clonotyped the PCR reads via MiXCR. The table records some 86,000 clones, around 13% of them present only once. There were no patients who had received any treatment before thyroid surgery. Sequencing was carried out using tumor tissue. These receptors were taken from a female donor with papillary thyroid cancer or a benign thyroid nodule (not recorded which). Some clones in this sample may be carry-over from other donors' samples.

This clone came up many times. CDR3: CASSTGTSYEQFF. CDR3 DNA sequence: TGTGCCAGCAGCACCGGGACTAGCTATGAGCAGTTCTTC. The V call is TRBV2, the J call TRBJ2-1; TRBD2 aligns across 9 bases. Per germline, CDR1 SNHLY and CDR2 FYNNEI. The J segment lost 8 bases and the V segment lost 6 bases, leaving 5 bases of the junction unmatched. The CDR3 has 13 amino acids.

A remark on this clone: This may be a read error: a much more frequent sequence differs by one nucleotide. The chain employs TRBV12-3 or TRBV12-4 and TRBJ1-4; possibly TRBD1 for D (6 bases). Trimming removed 7 bases at V and 7 bases at J, with 16 bases between. The CDR3 is 14 residues long. The CDR3 sequence is CASKLQGGREKLFF. CDR3 in DNA: TGTGCCAGCAAACTTCAAGGGGGGCGTGAAAAACTGTTTTTT.

In this sample, this clone turned up many times. This chain joins TRBV6-1 and TRBJ2-7, with 10 bases matching TRBD2. Germline values: CDR1 MNHNS, CDR2 SASEGT. The V gene end was trimmed by 6 bases and the J gene end by 7 bases; junction bases not matched to a gene: 0. The CDR3 runs 11 residues. The DNA of the CDR3 is TGTGCCAGCAGACTAGCGGGAGAGCAGTACTTC. Its translation: CASRLAGEQYF.

The table lists this clone with many counts. The CDR3 region is CASTQSYGYTF. Here the CDR3 DNA reads TGTGCCAGCACCCAGAGCTATGGCTACACCTTC. The chain couples TRBV6-1 to TRBJ1-2; D is undetermined. Per the germline V gene, CDR1 is MNHNS and CDR2 is SASEGT. Trimming left V 7 bases short and J 4 bases short, with 7 bases between. The CDR3 extends over 11 amino acids.

In its sample, this clone was seen many times. The chain carries TRBV28 and TRBJ1-1; D might be TRBD1 (5 bases). The germline V and J ends were trimmed by 6 bases and 4 bases, with 21 bases remaining between them. Per germline, CDR1 MDHEN and CDR2 SYDVKM. There are 16 residues in the CDR3. CDR3: CASSTGRGRLATEAFF. Written as DNA, the CDR3 is TGTGCCAGCAGCACCGGGAGGGGACGATTGGCCACTGAAGCTTTCTTT.